This note documents a single T cell receptor (beta chain) sequence. This entry is derived from a study of blood T cell repertoires in COVID-19. Original handling: Reference gene primer amplification in the assay estimated nucleated cell counts. Profiling relied on immunoSEQ multiplex PCR, and the TCRdb table lists in-frame clones only, not all of them. V and J calls and clone size are as listed in that table; D and trimming were resolved from the DNA. The sample has about 170,000 clones; roughly 85% are singletons. This TCR was sampled from a woman aged 80 or older with acute or convalescent COVID-19. Sequencing was carried out using peripheral blood.

DNA for the CDR3: TGTGCCAGCAGTCAGCTGGACAGGAAGAGCATTCAGTACTTC. This sequence encodes CASSQLDRKSIQYF. The gene calls are TRBV6-2 or TRBV6-3 and TRBJ2-4, with 7 positions matching TRBD1. Looked up from germline, CDR1 is MNHEY and CDR2 is SVGEGT. This CDR3 contains 14 residues. J lost 9 bases, V lost 5 bases, and 10 bases had no gene match.